These 26 T cell receptor beta chains share one sample of origin, sequenced in a study of CD8+ T cells in alopecia areata. After isolation, RNA underwent reverse transcription to generate cDNA as the sequencing template. The protocol was immunoSEQ multiplex PCR, while the TCRdb copy is restricted to in-frame clones and leaves out a portion. The repertoire has roughly 180,000 clones, 53% of them found once; the top ten carry 9.5% to 14%. Described treatment: oral pan-JAK inhibitor, 5-10 mg twice daily. The sequenced sample was CD8+ T cells sorted from blood, obtained at week 24, from a patient treated with tofacitinib. Receptors were obtained from a human donor with alopecia areata.

The chain joins TRBV13 to TRBJ2-3, with 8 bases matching TRBD1. CDR1 and CDR2 (germline): PRHDT, FYEKMQ (reference sequence). The J segment lost 6 bases and the V segment lost 7 bases, leaving 12 bases of the junction unmatched. This CDR3 has 15 residues. For the CDR3, the DNA is TGTGCCAGCAATCACCCGGCAGGGGGCATGGATACGCAGTATTTT. Translating gives CASNHPAGGMDTQYF.

This clone appeared a few times. The chain links TRBV30 to TRBJ2-1; D is perhaps TRBD2 (6 bases). The length of the CDR3 is 12 residues. In germline, CDR1 is GTSNPN, CDR2 SVGIG (reference sequence). The V gene lost 3 bases and the J gene lost 9 bases, with 12 bases spanning the gap. The chain's CDR3 is CAWRGGAFEQFF. Written as DNA, the CDR3 is TGTGCCTGGAGGGGGGGAGCTTTTGAGCAGTTCTTC.

This chain uses TRBV5-6 with TRBJ2-7; 10 bases are shared with TRBD2. The V and J ends lost 0 bases and 0 bases, in that order; junction bases with no gene match: 6. Germline loops: CDR1 SGHDT, CDR2 YYEEEE. The CDR3 runs 17 residues. The CDR3 nucleotides are TGTGCCAGCAGCTTGGGGCTAGCGGGGGTTAGCTCCTACGAGCAGTACTTC. Protein sequence: CASSLGLAGVSSYEQYF.

This clone was detected only a few times. V is TRBV5-5 and J is TRBJ2-1, with a weak D call TRBD1 (5 bases). The CDR3 has 13 amino acids. Per the germline V gene, CDR1 is SGHKS and CDR2 is YYEKEE (reference sequence). Deletions cut 2 bases from V and 4 bases from J, with 7 bases between. The CDR3 spells CASSLGAYNEQFF. The CDR3 DNA is TGTGCCAGCAGCTTAGGGGCGTACAATGAGCAGTTCTTC.

This clone was seen a few times. The chain uses TRBV27 and TRBJ2-3, with TRBD2 as a possible D gene (7 bases). The CDR3 length is 15 residues. Germline CDR1 and CDR2: MNHEY and SMNVEV (reference sequence). V lost 3 bases and J 4 bases, leaving 14 bases between the germline ends. The CDR3 DNA sequence: TGTGCCAGCAGTTTTTTAGGGGGGGGTGCAGATACGCAGTATTTT. Encoded protein: CASSFLGGGADTQYF.

As concerns this clone: The same CDR3 can be traced to other DNA sequences in this sample. V and J are TRBV29-1 and TRBJ2-7; no definite D call. Germline V gene lookup returns CDR1 SQVTM and CDR2 ANQGSEA. V was pared by 6 bases and J by 3 bases, with 9 bases between. The CDR3 sequence is 11 residues long. CDR3 residues: CSVKDGYEQYF. The CDR3 region has the DNA TGCAGCGTCAAAGACGGCTACGAGCAGTACTTC.

The chain uses TRBV4-3 and TRBJ1-5, with TRBD1 as a possible D gene (6 bases). Trimming cost V 2 bases and J 5 bases, with 16 bases left between them. CDR1 and CDR2 (germline): LGHNA, YSLEER. This CDR3 region has 16 residues. The CDR3 DNA is TGCGCCAGCAGCCAATCAACAGGGTGGGGGGATCAGCCCCAGCATTTT. Translating gives CASSQSTGWGDQPQHF.

The V gene is TRBV11-2, the J gene TRBJ2-1, with 10 bases aligning to TRBD2. V lost 5 bases to trimming and J lost 7 bases; unmatched junction nucleotides: 11. This CDR3 has 16 residues. Germline CDR1 is SGHAT and CDR2 is FQNNGV. The CDR3 loop reads CASSPRSGGVLNEQFF. The CDR3 nucleotides read TGTGCCAGCAGCCCGCGGAGCGGGGGGGTACTTAATGAGCAGTTCTTC.

The chain has TRBV6-5 and TRBJ2-2; D is perhaps TRBD1 or TRBD2 (5 bases each). With 11 bases removed from V and 0 bases from J, the gap between germline ends came to 13 bases. The CDR3 is 14 amino acids. Germline CDR1 MNHEY, CDR2 SVGAGI. The CDR3 DNA reads TGTGCCTCCACGGGGCTACCGAACACCGGGGAGCTGTTTTTT. Its translation: CASTGLPNTGELFF.

The chain combines TRBV2 with TRBJ2-1; D is unresolved. V gave up 6 bases and J gave up 7 bases, with 4 bases separating them. The germline V gene encodes CDR1 SNHLY and CDR2 FYNNEI. This CDR3 contains 10 residues. DNA for the CDR3: TGTGCCAGCAGGTGGAATGAGCAGTTCTTC. Translated: CASRWNEQFF.

V gene TRBV10-3 combines with J gene TRBJ1-6; no clear D. Germline CDR1 ENHRY, CDR2 SYGVKD. The V end lost 3 bases, the J end lost 6 bases, and 18 bases lay between the germline ends. The CDR3 consists of 17 residues. CDR3 sequence (DNA): TGTGCCATCAGTGATACTCCGGATCGGATCGGTAATTCACCCCTCCACTTT. It yields the protein CAISDTPDRIGNSPLHF.

The rearrangement uses TRBV4-3 and TRBJ2-3; D not resolved. From germline, CDR1 is LGHNA and CDR2 YSLEER. V lost 0 bases and J lost 0, with 13 bases in between. The CDR3 runs to 17 residues. CDR3: CASSQDNTPYSTDTQYF. CDR3 nucleotides: TGCGCCAGCAGCCAAGATAACACACCTTATAGCACAGATACGCAGTATTTT.

V usage is TRBV9 and J usage is TRBJ1-2, with 7 bases matching TRBD1. The CDR3 extends over 15 amino acids. The trim removed 3 bases at V and 0 bases at J, leaving 5 bases unmatched. The germline CDR1 and CDR2 sequences are SGDLS and YYNGEE. The CDR3 region is CASSERDRPNYGYTF. CDR3 coding DNA: TGTGCCAGCAGCGAGAGGGACAGACCTAACTATGGCTACACCTTC.

The chain recombines TRBV6-5 with TRBJ1-1; D gene ambiguous. The V gene lost 6 bases and the J gene lost 0 bases, with 14 bases spanning the gap. CDR3 size: 15 residues. Germline CDR1 and CDR2: MNHEY and SVGAGI. The CDR3 coding sequence is TGTGCCAGCAGCAGCCTCCGGGAGGTGAACACTGAAGCTTTCTTT. Translation gives CASSSLREVNTEAFF.

The chain has TRBV29-1 and TRBJ2-5; the D gene is possibly TRBD1 (6 bases). The J call may be mistaken, given a closer DNA end match to TRBJ2-7. Germline lookup yields CDR1 SQVTM and CDR2 ANQGSEA. This CDR3 comprises 17 residues. Here the CDR3 DNA reads TGCAGCGCCTGGCCCGTCTCAGGGGAAGAGAGCCGGGACGAGCAGTACTTC. Residues: CSAWPVSGEESRDEQYF.

This clone has just one count. The rearrangement links TRBV4-3 to TRBJ1-1; D unresolved. The CDR3 sequence is 12 residues long. The V end was cut by 5 bases, the J end by 0 bases, with 4 bases between. Looked up from germline, CDR1 is LGHNA and CDR2 is YSLEER. CDR3 loop: CASSGMNTEAFF. CDR3 DNA: TGCGCCAGCAGCGGCATGAACACTGAAGCTTTCTTT.

This clone showed up just a few times. In the same sample, other DNA sequences code for this CDR3. The chain links TRBV29-1 to TRBJ1-1, with unresolved D. Germline loops: CDR1 SQVTM, CDR2 ANQGSEA. The germline V and J ends were trimmed by 4 bases and 1 base, with 4 bases remaining between them. The CDR3 is 11 residues long. This CDR3 is CSVGENTEAFF. In DNA form, the CDR3 reads TGCAGCGTTGGGGAGAACACTGAAGCTTTCTTT.

This clone has just a few counts. Other DNA sequences in the sample encode the same CDR3. The chain carries TRBV27 and TRBJ1-1; D call uncertain. The germline V and J ends were trimmed by 0 bases and 1 base, with 3 bases remaining between them. Per the germline V gene, CDR1 is MNHEY and CDR2 is SMNVEV (reference sequence). The length of the CDR3 is 13 residues. The CDR3 sequence: CASSLSPNTEAFF. The CDR3 DNA sequence: TGTGCCAGCAGTTTATCCCCGAACACTGAAGCTTTCTTT.

This clone was seen a few times. The gene calls are TRBV9 and TRBJ1-2; D remains unclear. Trimming took 4 bases from V and 2 from J, leaving 18 bases between them. The V gene's germline CDR1 is SGDLS and CDR2 YYNGEE. The length of the CDR3 is 16 residues. CDR3 sequence (DNA): TGTGCCAGCAGCCCCCGTGGGGTAATGACAAACTATGGCTACACCTTC. Its protein product is CASSPRGVMTNYGYTF.

This clone was recorded only once. At one end the junction does not follow the germline gene, possibly because of a read error. V gene TRBV7-2 combines with J gene TRBJ1-1; 7 nucleotides agree with TRBD1. CDR1 is SGHTA, CDR2 FQGNSA, per germline. This CDR3 has 13 amino acids. The chain's CDR3 is CATSQGGNTEAFF. CDR3 DNA: TGTGCCACCAGCCAGGGGGGGAACACTGAAGCTTTCTTT.

This sequence joins TRBV29-1 and TRBJ1-4; 7 positions agree with TRBD1. This CDR3 is 14 amino acids long. Germline CDR1 reads SQVTM; CDR2 reads ANQGSEA. Trimming took 7 bases from V and 1 from J; bases not matched to a gene: 6. CDR3 sequence: CSARHRGTNEKLFF. DNA of the CDR3: TGCAGCGCTCGACACAGGGGAACTAATGAAAAACTGTTTTTT.

The gene calls are TRBV27 and TRBJ2-5; D perhaps matches TRBD2 (6 bases). The CDR3 covers 18 residues. Per germline, CDR1 MNHEY and CDR2 SMNVEV (reference sequence). V dropped 6 bases and J dropped 4 bases, with 27 bases sitting between them. The CDR3: CASRAGGTYEVAPETQYF. In nucleotides, the CDR3 is TGTGCCAGCAGGGCTGGGGGGACCTATGAGGTTGCACCAGAGACCCAGTACTTC.

J is TRBJ2-2 and V is TRBV9; 7 nucleotides agree with TRBD1. Germline loops: CDR1 SGDLS, CDR2 YYNGEE. The CDR3 length is 15 residues. V shed 3 bases, J shed 4 bases, and the junction held 6 bases outside the gene matches. CDR3 in amino acids: CASSETGSITGELFF. The CDR3, as DNA: TGTGCCAGCAGCGAGACAGGGAGCATCACCGGGGAGCTGTTTTTT.

V is TRBV19 and J is TRBJ2-1; maybe TRBD1 (6 bases). CDR3 length: 13 amino acids. The V end was cut by 3 bases, the J end by 7 bases, with 10 bases between. The germline gives CDR1 LNHDA, CDR2 SQIVND (reference sequence). CDR3 protein: CASSMGAGNEQFF. The CDR3 DNA reads as TGTGCCAGTAGTATGGGGGCGGGTAATGAGCAGTTCTTC.

Details on this clone: Other DNA variants within this sample encode the same CDR3. The chain has TRBV19 and TRBJ2-7; D unclear. V lost 1 base and J 4 bases, leaving 8 bases between the germline ends. The length of the CDR3 is 13 residues. CDR1 and CDR2 (germline): LNHDA, SQIVND (reference sequence). CDR3 protein: CASSIGTAYEQYF. The CDR3 DNA reads as TGTGCCAGTAGTATAGGAACAGCGTACGAGCAGTACTTC.

This chain uses TRBV5-6 with TRBJ2-3; D gene uncertain. Deletions cut 1 base from V and 0 bases from J, with 9 bases between. The length of the CDR3 is 15 residues. The germline V gene encodes CDR1 SGHDT and CDR2 YYEEEE. The CDR3 is CASSLFRQSTDTQYF. CDR3 bases: TGTGCCAGCAGCTTGTTCAGGCAGAGCACAGATACGCAGTATTTT.